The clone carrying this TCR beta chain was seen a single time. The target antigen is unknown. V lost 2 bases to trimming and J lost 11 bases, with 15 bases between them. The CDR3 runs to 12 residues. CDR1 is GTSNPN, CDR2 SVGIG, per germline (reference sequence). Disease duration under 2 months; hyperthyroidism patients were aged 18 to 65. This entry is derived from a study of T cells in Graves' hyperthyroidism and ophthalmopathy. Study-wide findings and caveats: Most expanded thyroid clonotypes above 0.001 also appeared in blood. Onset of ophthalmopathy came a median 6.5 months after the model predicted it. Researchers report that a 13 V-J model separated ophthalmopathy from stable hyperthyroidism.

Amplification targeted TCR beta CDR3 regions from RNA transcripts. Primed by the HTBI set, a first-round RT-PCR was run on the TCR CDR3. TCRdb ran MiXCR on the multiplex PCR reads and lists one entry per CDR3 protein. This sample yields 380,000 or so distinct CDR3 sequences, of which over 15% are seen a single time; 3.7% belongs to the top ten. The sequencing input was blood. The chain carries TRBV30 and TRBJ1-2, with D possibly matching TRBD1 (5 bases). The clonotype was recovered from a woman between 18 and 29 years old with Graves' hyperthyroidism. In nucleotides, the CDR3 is TGTGCCTGGAGTAAGGGGTATGGGGGTTACACCTTC. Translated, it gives CAWSKGYGGYTF. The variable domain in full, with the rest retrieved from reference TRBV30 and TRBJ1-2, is SQTIHQWPATLVQPVGSPLSLECTVEGTSNPNLYWYRQAAGRGLQLLFYSVGIGQISSEVPQNLSASRPQDRQFILSSKKLLLSDSGFYLCAWSKGYGGYTFGSGTRLTVV.